This T cell receptor beta chain was found in a study of CD8+CD57+ T cells in acquired aplastic anemia. Study observations and caveats: Between patients and controls, CD8+ Simpson's diversity did not vary significantly.

Points on this clonotype: The antigen is not known.

Profiling of TCR beta VDJ combinations and CDR3 sequences used genomic DNA as template. Each CDR3 protein is one row after TCRdb ran MiXCR on the reads. The table records just over 150,000 distinct CDR3 sequences, 45% to 55% of them present only once. The V gene end was trimmed by 4 bases and the J gene end by 4 bases; junction bases not matched to a gene: 8. This CDR3 spans 14 amino acids. Germline assignment: CDR1 SGHRS and CDR2 YFSETQ. For sequencing, patients were chosen who had shown expansion of CD8+CD57+ cells by flow cytometry. What was sequenced was sorted CD4+, CD8+, or CD8+CD57+ T cells (not recorded which) from PBMCs. The V gene is TRBV5-1, the J gene TRBJ2-7; 7 bases fit TRBD1. The receptor was derived from a human donor with aplastic anemia. The CDR3 reads CASSPLQGPYEQYF. In DNA form, the CDR3 reads TGCGCCAGCAGCCCCCTACAGGGGCCGTACGAGCAGTACTTC.